One and the same sample provided the 29 T cell receptor beta chains below, sequenced in a study of blood T cell repertoires in COVID-19. Generated by immunoSEQ multiplex PCR, the TCRdb table keeps only in-frame clones and is missing some. The sample records fewer than 350,000 clones, about nine tenths being singletons. Source material: PBMCs or T cells enriched from blood (not recorded which). These receptors were obtained from a man in his sixties who had recovered from COVID-19.

This clone turned up a few times. V gene TRBV4-3 combines with J gene TRBJ2-7; TRBD1 aligns across 10 bases. Germline CDR1 LGHNA, CDR2 YSLEER. The CDR3 runs 14 residues. The J segment lost 7 bases and the V segment lost 4 bases, leaving 7 bases of the junction unmatched. The CDR3 protein is CASSPRDRGREQYF. CDR3 nucleotides: TGCGCCAGCAGCCCTCGGGACAGGGGAAGGGAGCAGTACTTC.

In regard to this clone: Other DNA sequences in this specimen translate into the identical CDR3. The J gene is TRBJ1-4, the V gene TRBV18, with 8 positions matching TRBD1. Germline V gene sequence: CDR1 KGHSH, CDR2 LQKENI. The CDR3 length is 15 residues. J gave up 3 bases and V 5 bases, and 5 bases lay outside the gene matches. Here the CDR3 DNA reads TGTGCCAGCTCAGTCGGACAGGGAGCTAATGAAAAACTGTTTTTT. It yields the protein CASSVGQGANEKLFF.

This clone was seen more than once but under ten times. V is TRBV6-2 or TRBV6-3 and J is TRBJ2-7; the match to TRBD1 covers 10 bases. Looked up from germline, CDR1 is MNHEY and CDR2 is SVGEGT. The junction had 10 bases not matched to a gene; V was cut back by 0 bases and J by 11 bases. This CDR3 comprises 15 residues. The CDR3 DNA reads TGTGCCAGCAGTTACTCATACGGGACAGGGGCGAGCAAGTACTTC. Its translation: CASSYSYGTGASKYF.

The chain recombines TRBV6-5 with TRBJ2-7, with D maybe TRBD2 (6 bases). Germline CDR1 MNHEY, CDR2 SVGAGI. V was trimmed by 8 bases and J by 6 bases, leaving 14 bases between them. This CDR3 has 12 amino acids. The CDR3 nucleotides read TGTGCCAGCGGGATAGCGGAGTCCGAGCAGTACTTC. Translating it yields CASGIAESEQYF.

Remarks on this clone: Other DNA sequences within the sample encode an identical CDR3. The chain combines TRBV29-1 with TRBJ1-1, with unresolved D. Deletions cut 6 bases from V and 2 bases from J, with 10 bases between. This CDR3 is 12 amino acids long. Germline V gene sequence: CDR1 SQVTM, CDR2 ANQGSEA. Here the CDR3 reads CSVRPGNTEAFF. The CDR3 DNA follows: TGCAGCGTCCGACCGGGTAACACTGAAGCTTTCTTT. Using reference TRBV29-1 and TRBJ1-1 for the parts outside the CDR3, the full variable domain is SAVISQKPSRDICQRGTSLTIQCQVDSQVTMMFWYRQQPGQSLTLIATANQGSEATYESGFVIDKFPISRPNLTFSTLTVSNMSPEDSSIYLCSVRPGNTEAFFGQGTRLTVV.

The rearrangement uses TRBV2 and TRBJ2-7; 13 positions match TRBD2. Germline CDR1 is SNHLY and CDR2 is FYNNEI. Losses at the gene ends were 0 bases for V and 3 bases for J; bases not matched to a gene: 8. This CDR3 has 18 residues. CDR3 sequence reads: CASSEAGGTSGNGYEQYF. CDR3 coding DNA: TGTGCCAGCAGTGAAGCGGGGGGGACTAGCGGGAATGGCTACGAGCAGTACTTC.

This CDR3 reads CAWTQKGRGREKLFF. In nucleotides, the CDR3 is TGTGCCTGGACCCAAAAGGGGAGGGGTCGGGAAAAACTGTTTTTT. This rearrangement joins TRBV30 to TRBJ1-4; tentative D call: TRBD1 (5 bases). Germline CDR1 is GTSNPN and CDR2 is SVGIG (reference sequence). Trimming took 4 bases from V and 8 from J, leaving 20 bases between them. CDR3 size: 15 residues.

The rearrangement links TRBV10-3 to TRBJ2-7, with TRBD1 as a possible D gene (5 bases). The CDR3 spans 13 residues. Trimming cost V 4 bases and J 5 bases, with 12 bases left between them. Germline assignment: CDR1 ENHRY and CDR2 SYGVKD. This CDR3 reads CAISGGSLNEQYF. The CDR3 DNA reads as TGTGCCATCAGTGGGGGCTCCTTGAACGAGCAGTACTTC.

The chain links TRBV18 to TRBJ1-5; D not resolved. V was shortened by 5 bases and J by 0 bases, with 11 bases between the two germline ends. Germline CDR1 and CDR2: KGHSH and LQKENI. The CDR3 consists of 15 residues. This CDR3 reads CASSVIRSSNQPQHF. In DNA, the CDR3 is TGTGCCAGCTCAGTAATACGGAGTAGCAATCAGCCCCAGCATTTT.

The rearrangement links TRBV5-1 to TRBJ2-1; 7 positions agree with TRBD2. The V and J ends lost 0 bases and 4 bases, in that order; junction bases with no gene match: 10. The CDR3 is 17 amino acids. Germline CDR1 reads SGHRS; CDR2 reads YFSETQ. The CDR3 region is CASSLDAGAVFYNEQFF. In DNA, the CDR3 is TGCGCCAGCAGCTTGGACGCGGGAGCAGTTTTTTACAATGAGCAGTTCTTC.

This clone was observed a single time. The chain uses TRBV7-9 and TRBJ2-5, with D uncertain. CDR1 and CDR2 (germline): SEHNR, FQNEAQ (reference sequence). V dropped 8 bases and J dropped 3 bases, with 10 bases sitting between them. This CDR3 contains 12 residues. The CDR3 protein is CASHHQEETQYF. In DNA form, the CDR3 reads TGTGCCAGCCACCATCAGGAAGAGACCCAGTACTTC.

V usage is TRBV6-1 and J usage is TRBJ2-3; tentatively, D is TRBD2 (6 bases). There are 17 residues in the CDR3. The germline V gene has CDR1 MNHNS and CDR2 SASEGT. Trimming took off 1 base at V and 6 bases at J, with 20 bases between the two ends. CDR3 region: CASSEGEGLLHGDTQYF. In DNA form, the CDR3 reads TGTGCCAGCAGTGAAGGTGAGGGACTGCTTCATGGGGATACGCAGTATTTT.

The chain couples TRBV30 to TRBJ1-5, with D unclear. The CDR3 has 11 residues. With 6 bases removed from V and 6 bases from J, the gap between germline ends came to 9 bases. Germline CDR1 reads GTSNPN; CDR2 reads SVGIG (reference sequence). CDR3 amino acids: CACGVGQPQHF. CDR3 DNA: TGTGCCTGCGGGGTGGGTCAGCCCCAGCATTTT.

This clone was detected only a few times. The rearrangement links TRBV11-2 to TRBJ2-7; D gene unclear. Deletions cut 1 base from V and 2 bases from J, with 6 bases between. The CDR3 consists of 13 residues. Germline V gene lookup returns CDR1 SGHAT and CDR2 FQNNGV. CDR3 sequence reads: CASSLVGPYEQYF. DNA of the CDR3: TGTGCCAGCAGCTTAGTTGGGCCCTACGAGCAGTACTTC. Filled out from reference TRBV11-2 and TRBJ2-7, the complete variable domain reads EAGVAQSPRYKIIEKRQSVAFWCNPISGHATLYWYQQILGQGPKLLIQFQNNGVVDDSQLPKDRFSAERLKGVDSTLKIQPAKLEDSAVYLCASSLVGPYEQYFGPGTRLTVT.

The chain recombines TRBV12-5 with TRBJ2-2; 9 bases fit TRBD2. The CDR3 runs 18 residues. Germline-derived CDR1 and CDR2 are LGHNT and FRNRAP. V gave up 1 base and J gave up 5 bases; unmatched junction bases: 11. The CDR3 sequence is CASGLAHRLAAPTGELFF. DNA of the CDR3: TGTGCTAGTGGTTTGGCACATCGACTAGCGGCCCCTACCGGGGAGCTGTTTTTT.

The chain uses TRBV5-1 and TRBJ2-5, with D unclear. CDR1 and CDR2 from the germline V gene are SGHRS and YFSETQ. There are 13 residues in the CDR3. V was pared by 0 bases and J by 0 bases, with 3 bases between. CDR3: CASSLVNQETQYF. The CDR3 DNA follows: TGCGCCAGCAGCTTGGTTAACCAAGAGACCCAGTACTTC.

This chain uses TRBV3-1 (or the pseudogene TRBV3-2) with TRBJ1-2; D is unresolved. Germline CDR1 reads LGHDT; CDR2 reads YNNKEL (reference sequence). The CDR3 sequence is 13 residues long. V was clipped by 6 bases and J by 5 bases, with 13 bases between them. CDR3 coding DNA: TGTGCCAGCAGTTACAGTCGAAGTTATGGCTACACCTTC. This gives the protein CASSYSRSYGYTF.

The chain recombines TRBV15 with TRBJ2-7; TRBD2 matches 13 bases. Germline values: CDR1 LNHNV, CDR2 YYDKDF (reference sequence). V dropped 3 bases and J dropped 4; count of bases not matched to a gene: 6. The CDR3 runs 16 residues. The CDR3 loop is CATSSTRLAGGYEQYF. In DNA, the CDR3 is TGTGCCACCAGCAGCACACGACTAGCGGGAGGATACGAGCAGTACTTC. Complete variable domain (other parts from reference TRBV15 and TRBJ2-7): DAMVIQNPRYQVTQFGKPVTLSCSQTLNHNVMYWYQQKSSQAPKLLFHYYDKDFNNEADTPDNFQSRRPNTSFCFLDIRSPGLGDTAMYLCATSSTRLAGGYEQYFGPGTRLTVT.

The V call is TRBV15, the J call TRBJ1-5; D remains unclear. The CDR3 totals 17 residues. In germline, CDR1 is LNHNV, CDR2 YYDKDF (reference sequence). V gave up 0 bases and J gave up 0 bases, with 12 bases separating them. The CDR3 region is CATSRERSAYSNQPQHF. The CDR3 DNA sequence: TGTGCCACCAGCAGAGAACGGAGTGCTTATAGCAATCAGCCCCAGCATTTT. Using reference TRBV15 and TRBJ1-5 for the parts outside the CDR3, the full variable domain is DAMVIQNPRYQVTQFGKPVTLSCSQTLNHNVMYWYQQKSSQAPKLLFHYYDKDFNNEADTPDNFQSRRPNTSFCFLDIRSPGLGDTAMYLCATSRERSAYSNQPQHFGDGTRLSIL.

The CDR3 nucleotides read TGTGCCAGCAGTTTACGGGGGACAGGGGGCATGTACGAGCAGTACTTC. It codes for CASSLRGTGGMYEQYF. The chain employs TRBV28 and TRBJ2-7; 12 bases match TRBD1. CDR1 and CDR2 (germline): MDHEN, SYDVKM. The CDR3 sequence is 16 residues long. The junction had 6 bases not matched to a gene; V was cut back by 2 bases and J by 4 bases.

This sequence joins TRBV9 and TRBJ2-3, with 8 bases aligning to TRBD2. Germline CDR1 SGDLS, CDR2 YYNGEE. The CDR3 has 16 residues. The J segment lost 2 bases and the V segment lost 0 bases, leaving 5 bases of the junction unmatched. The chain's CDR3 is CASSVVSGVTTDTQYF. The CDR3 DNA reads as TGTGCCAGCAGCGTAGTTAGCGGGGTAACCACAGATACGCAGTATTTT.

This clone came up once. The same CDR3 can be traced to other DNA sequences in this sample. The V call is TRBV28, the J call TRBJ2-7, with 7 bases fitting TRBD2. V gave up 2 bases and J gave up 3 bases; unmatched junction bases: 4. Germline-derived CDR1 and CDR2 are MDHEN and SYDVKM. This CDR3 comprises 14 residues. The CDR3 here is CASSLRGGDYEQYF. The DNA for the CDR3 is TGTGCCAGCAGTTTACGGGGAGGGGACTACGAGCAGTACTTC.

This clone was recorded once. The chain has TRBV7-8 and TRBJ2-3; 11 bases match TRBD2. CDR1 is SGHVS, CDR2 FQNEAQ, per germline. Trimming took 1 base from V and 4 from J; bases not matched to a gene: 22. This CDR3 is 22 amino acids long. The CDR3 DNA sequence: TGTGCCAGCAGCTTAGTGCTCCATCAGGGGCGGCTAGCGGGAGGACCCCCAGATACGCAGTATTTT. The encoded protein is CASSLVLHQGRLAGGPPDTQYF.

This chain links TRBV28 with TRBJ2-7; no clear D. Trimming took off 2 bases at V and 4 bases at J, with 6 bases between the two ends. The CDR3 contains 12 residues. CDR1 and CDR2 (germline): MDHEN, SYDVKM. The DNA for the CDR3 is TGTGCCAGCAGTTTACCGGGTTACGAGCAGTACTTC. This sequence encodes CASSLPGYEQYF. The whole variable domain, filled in from reference TRBV28 and TRBJ2-7, reads DVKVTQSSRYLVKRTGEKVFLECVQDMDHENMFWYRQDPGLGLRLIYFSYDVKMKEKGDIPEGYSVSREKKERFSLILESASTNQTSMYLCASSLPGYEQYFGPGTRLTVT.

The chain uses TRBV18 and TRBJ1-5; possible D gene TRBD1, 5 bases. V was pared by 2 bases and J by 5 bases, with 10 bases between. From germline, CDR1 is KGHSH and CDR2 LQKENI. This CDR3 has 14 amino acids. The CDR3: CASSPGVRDQPQHF. DNA of the CDR3: TGTGCCAGCTCACCAGGGGTCAGGGATCAGCCCCAGCATTTT.

This chain joins TRBV5-1 and TRBJ2-1, with D tentatively TRBD2 (6 bases). The CDR3 extends over 14 amino acids. V was clipped by 2 bases and J by 4 bases, with 10 bases between them. Germline CDR1 reads SGHRS; CDR2 reads YFSETQ. The CDR3 reads CASSFGTQYNEQFF. The DNA for the CDR3 is TGCGCCAGCAGCTTCGGGACTCAGTACAATGAGCAGTTCTTC.

J is TRBJ2-7 and V is TRBV6-4; 9 nucleotides agree with TRBD2. V gave up 3 bases and J gave up 1 base; unmatched junction bases: 4. The CDR3 is 15 residues long. CDR1 is MRHNA, CDR2 SNTAGT, per germline. CDR3 amino acids: CASSELAGASYEQYF. CDR3 DNA sequence: TGTGCCAGCAGTGAGTTAGCGGGAGCATCCTACGAGCAGTACTTC.

The V call is TRBV24-1, the J call TRBJ2-3; D might be TRBD1 (5 bases). The CDR3 consists of 16 residues. Germline V gene lookup returns CDR1 KGHDR and CDR2 SFDVKD. The V end was cut by 0 bases, the J end by 5 bases, with 14 bases between. In DNA form, the CDR3 reads TGTGCCACCAGTGATTTGACAGACAGTAAATTAGATACGCAGTATTTT. Its translation: CATSDLTDSKLDTQYF.

This clone was counted once. The V call is TRBV24-1, the J call TRBJ2-3; TRBD1 matches at 8 bases. CDR1 is KGHDR, CDR2 SFDVKD, per germline. J was trimmed by 2 bases and V by 8 bases; bases with no gene match: 2. There are 13 residues in the CDR3. In DNA form, the CDR3 reads TGTGCCACCATGGGACAGGTCACAGATACGCAGTATTTT. It is translated as CATMGQVTDTQYF.